Presented here are 14 T cell receptor beta chains from one specimen sequenced in a study of monozygotic twins with inflammatory bowel disease. After re-calling the 5' RACE reads, TCRdb lists one entry per CDR3 protein, DNA absent. The sample totals fewer than 450,000 distinct CDR3 sequences. The sample taken for sequencing was blood. Receptors originate from a human donor with ulcerative colitis or Crohn's disease, or a healthy co-twin of an affected twin (not recorded which).

This sequence joins TRBV28 and TRBJ1-1; TCRdb picks TRBD1, but there is no DNA to check that call. Germline CDR1 MDHEN, CDR2 SYDVKM. This CDR3 has 15 residues. The CDR3 loop is CASSRGGTGRSEAFF.

The chain uses TRBV18 and TRBJ2-5; TCRdb lists TRBD1, though no DNA is available to test this call. Germline CDR1 is KGHSH and CDR2 is LQKENI. The CDR3 runs to 17 residues. This CDR3 reads CASSPQPDRGLQETQYF.

The chain is built from TRBV9 and TRBJ2-5; TCRdb's D call of TRBD2 is untestable without DNA. The germline CDR1 and CDR2 sequences are SGDLS and YYNGEE. The CDR3 covers 17 residues. The CDR3 reads CASSVAPASGGTETQYF.

The chain is built from TRBV18 and TRBJ2-7. There are 15 residues in the CDR3. The germline V gene has CDR1 KGHSH and CDR2 LQKENI. This CDR3 is CASSPRTASSYEQYF. The full variable domain, in which reference TRBV18 and TRBJ2-7 provide the parts outside the CDR3, is NAGVMQNPRHLVRRRGQEARLRCSPMKGHSHVYWYRQLPEEGLKFMVYLQKENIIDESGMPKERFSAEFPKEGPSILRIQQVVRGDSAAYFCASSPRTASSYEQYFGPGTRLTVT.

This chain uses TRBV7-6 with TRBJ1-4. The CDR3 is made up of 16 amino acids. Per germline, CDR1 SGHVS and CDR2 FNYEAQ. The CDR3 spells CASSLGTVATNEKLFF. The entire variable domain, with the rest obtained from reference TRBV7-6 and TRBJ1-4, is as follows: GAGVSQSPRYKVTKRGQDVALRCDPISGHVSLYWYRQALGQGPEFLTYFNYEAQQDKSGLPNDRFSAERPEGSISTLTIQRTEQRDSAMYRCASSLGTVATNEKLFFGSGTQLSVL.

The chain recombines TRBV12-3 or TRBV12-4 with TRBJ2-7. The CDR3 sequence is 12 residues long. CDR3 sequence reads: CASRFEGYEQYF.

The V call is TRBV5-1, the J call TRBJ1-2; as DNA is missing, the TRBD1 call by TCRdb cannot be tested. This CDR3 is 13 amino acids long. Germline V gene data show CDR1 as SGHRS and CDR2 as YFSETQ. CDR3 in amino acids: CASSRDRVDGYTF.

This chain connects TRBV9 to TRBJ2-3; TCRdb's D gene call, TRBD1, goes unchecked for lack of DNA. The CDR3 spans 17 residues. Germline CDR1 is SGDLS and CDR2 is YYNGEE. The CDR3 loop reads CASSAPKQVADTDTQYF.

The J gene is TRBJ2-3, the V gene TRBV15; the D gene TCRdb calls, TRBD1, cannot be checked with no DNA. Germline CDR1 and CDR2: LNHNV and YYDKDF (reference sequence). The CDR3 extends over 17 amino acids. CDR3 sequence: CATSRDTPRALADTQYF.

The chain uses TRBV29-1 and TRBJ2-5; TCRdb returns TRBD1, unconfirmable since there is no DNA. Germline values: CDR1 SQVTM, CDR2 ANQGSEA. This CDR3 has 12 residues. CDR3 amino acids: CSVVSGGETQYF.

CDR3 residues: CASSLAHRGPSSYNEQFF. The rearrangement links TRBV5-1 to TRBJ2-1; TCRdb's D call of TRBD1 is untestable without DNA. The germline V gene encodes CDR1 SGHRS and CDR2 YFSETQ. CDR3 length: 18 residues.

This sequence joins TRBV7-3 and TRBJ2-5; no DNA is available, so the TRBD2 call from TCRdb remains unchecked. CDR1 is SGHTA and CDR2 is FQGTGA in the germline V gene. The CDR3 sequence is 15 residues long. This CDR3 is CASSPRPLGAETQYF.

The chain couples TRBV12-3 or TRBV12-4 to TRBJ2-2; TCRdb proposes TRBD2, but this gene call is untestable without DNA. This CDR3 contains 14 residues. CDR3 residues: CASSGGGRAGELFF.

The chain is built from TRBV5-1 and TRBJ2-7; TCRdb calls TRBD2, which cannot be checked without DNA. The CDR3 spans 13 residues. Germline V gene sequence: CDR1 SGHRS, CDR2 YFSETQ. The CDR3 region is CASSQIGGAALSF.